This is a list of T cell receptor beta chains from one sample in a study of T cell responses to AZD1222 COVID-19 vaccine. Clones were read by immunoSEQ multiplex PCR, and TCRdb kept only the in-frame ones, dropping some. The table lists around 100,000 clones, 80% to 90% of them singletons, with 20% to 25% in the top ten. The input for sequencing was peripheral blood, taken on day 0 of AZD1222 vaccination. Receptors originate from an adult in good health. Each CDR3 is given with its conserved first and last residue. The D gene is left open where the match is weak. The size field is filled for only some rows; it gives once, few, many or a size class.

d_gene,abundance,j_gene,v_gene,CDR3nt,CDR3aa
TRBD2,NA,TRBJ2-1,TRBV7-9,TGTGCCAGCAGCTTTGGAACTAGCGGGGGGAATGAGCAGTTCTTC,CASSFGTSGGNEQFF
NA,once,TRBJ2-3,TRBV28,TGTGCCAGCAGTTCTCCTGGTAGCACAGATACGCAGTATTTT,CASSSPGSTDTQYF
NA,once,TRBJ2-5,TRBV10-2,TGCGCCAGCAGTGAGTCTAGCCCGGTCGAGACCCAGTACTTC,CASSESSPVETQYF
NA,once,TRBJ2-2,TRBV4-1,TGCGCCAGCAGCCAACGCGACGGCGGCGCCGGGGAGCTGTTTTTT,CASSQRDGGAGELFF
TRBD2,NA,TRBJ2-1,TRBV6-5,TGTGCCAGCAGGCGAACTAGCGGCTCCTACAATGAGCAGTTCTTC,CASRRTSGSYNEQFF
TRBD1,NA,TRBJ2-7,TRBV5-5,TGTGCCAGCAGCCGGGACAGTTTTTCCTACGAGCAGTACTTC,CASSRDSFSYEQYF
NA,NA,TRBJ1-5,TRBV5-5,TGTGCCAGCAGCTTGGCTTCTACAGTCAATCAGCCCCAGCATTTT,CASSLASTVNQPQHF
NA,few,TRBJ2-7,TRBV4-1,TGCGCCAGCAGCCAACAAAGCTCCTACGAGCAGTACTTC,CASSQQSSYEQYF
NA,few,TRBJ1-2,TRBV5-8,TGTGCCAGCAGCTTCGGGACAACCAATGGCTACACCTTC,CASSFGTTNGYTF
NA,NA,TRBJ1-2,TRBV6-6,TGTGCCAGCTCCCCGACAGGATCATCTAACTATGGCTACACCTTC,CASSPTGSSNYGYTF
NA,NA,TRBJ2-1,TRBV21-1,TGTGCCAGCATACGACAGGGGGGGAATGAGCAGTTCTTC,CASIRQGGNEQFF
TRBD1,NA,TRBJ2-3,TRBV27,TGTGCCAGCACCGACAGGGCGATAGATACGCAGTATTTT,CASTDRAIDTQYF
TRBD1,NA,TRBJ1-1,TRBV7-9,TGTGCCAGCAGCTTAGGGCTGGGACAGGTGAACACTGAAGCTTTCTTT,CASSLGLGQVNTEAFF
NA,NA,TRBJ2-7,TRBV19,TGTGCCAGTAGTATCGGCCAGTCCTACGAGCAGTACTTC,CASSIGQSYEQYF
NA,NA,TRBJ1-2,TRBV12-3/TRBV12-4,TGTGCCAGCGTCGTGGGGGGAAACTATGGCTACACCTTC,CASVVGGNYGYTF
NA,NA,TRBJ1-2,TRBV6-5,TGTGCCAGCAGTTACACAGAAACTAACTATGGCTACACCTTC,CASSYTETNYGYTF
NA,once,TRBJ1-1,TRBV4-3,TGCGCCAGCAGCCAGCACACCGGGACGCCAAACACTGAAGCTTTCTTT,CASSQHTGTPNTEAFF
TRBD1,NA,TRBJ1-2,TRBV11-2,TGTGCCACCACCCCGGACAGGGGACTCTATGGCTACACCTTC,CATTPDRGLYGYTF